The rows below give T cell receptor beta chains drawn from one sample of a study of human T cells and chemical hapten exposure. Using its own MiXCR run on the 5' RACE reads, TCRdb lists one record per CDR3 protein. The table lists around 82,000 distinct CDR3 sequences, approximately 8% of them singletons, with approximately 2.5% in the top ten. These receptors were taken from a male donor in good health. Each CDR3 is given with its conserved first and last residue. The order of the fields is D gene, CDR3 length, V gene, J gene, clone size, CDR3 DNA, CDR3 protein. A D gene is named only where the DNA matches it firmly. Size tells how often a clone was seen (once, few, many) or the class of an expanded clone, and some rows leave it out.

d_call: NA; cdr3_length: 14; v_call: TRBV15; j_call: TRBJ2-1; clone_size: medium-sized; cdr3_nt: TGTGCCACCAGCAGAGATACGGTAGCGAATGAGCAGTTCTTC; cdr3_aa: CATSRDTVANEQFF
d_call: NA; cdr3_length: 13; v_call: TRBV7-3; j_call: TRBJ1-2; clone_size: NA; cdr3_nt: TGTGCCAGCAGCTCCGGAGCTAACTATGGCTACACCTTC; cdr3_aa: CASSSGANYGYTF
d_call: NA; cdr3_length: 12; v_call: TRBV27; j_call: TRBJ1-4; clone_size: many; cdr3_nt: TGTGCCAGCAGTTTTGAAGGACGAAAACTGTTTTTT; cdr3_aa: CASSFEGRKLFF
d_call: NA; cdr3_length: 14; v_call: TRBV6-5; j_call: TRBJ2-1; clone_size: few; cdr3_nt: TGTGCCAGCAGAGTGACGGACGTTGGGAATGAGCAGTTCTTC; cdr3_aa: CASRVTDVGNEQFF
d_call: NA; cdr3_length: 15; v_call: TRBV7-9; j_call: TRBJ1-4; clone_size: few; cdr3_nt: TGTGCCAGCAGCCCCCCTACTGCAACTAATGAAAAACTGTTTTTT; cdr3_aa: CASSPPTATNEKLFF
d_call: NA; cdr3_length: 16; v_call: TRBV12-3/TRBV12-4; j_call: TRBJ1-1; clone_size: NA; cdr3_nt: TGTGCCAGCAGTTTATTCGGAGGGGGGCCGAACACTGAAGCTTTCTTT; cdr3_aa: CASSLFGGGPNTEAFF
d_call: NA; cdr3_length: 16; v_call: TRBV20-1; j_call: TRBJ2-3; clone_size: NA; cdr3_nt: TGCAGTGCTAGAGCCCCGACAGCGATCTCCACAGATACGCAGTATTTT; cdr3_aa: CSARAPTAISTDTQYF
d_call: NA; cdr3_length: 12; v_call: TRBV7-8; j_call: TRBJ2-1; clone_size: many; cdr3_nt: TGTGCCAGCAGCCTAGACCAGGGACTGCAGTTCTTC; cdr3_aa: CASSLDQGLQFF
d_call: NA; cdr3_length: 15; v_call: TRBV25-1; j_call: TRBJ2-7; clone_size: NA; cdr3_nt: TGTGCCAGCAGTGAATCGAGGGCTTCGGCGGGTGAGCAGTACTTC; cdr3_aa: CASSESRASAGEQYF
d_call: NA; cdr3_length: 15; v_call: TRBV5-6; j_call: TRBJ1-1; clone_size: few; cdr3_nt: TGTGCCAGCAGCTTGATCGACACCCTTAACACTGAAGCTTTCTTT; cdr3_aa: CASSLIDTLNTEAFF
d_call: TRBD2; cdr3_length: 15; v_call: TRBV6-4; j_call: TRBJ2-7; clone_size: many; cdr3_nt: TGTGCCTCCCCGGCCCCGAGCGGGAGGATCGACGAGCAGTACTTC; cdr3_aa: CASPAPSGRIDEQYF
d_call: NA; cdr3_length: 14; v_call: TRBV29-1; j_call: TRBJ1-1; clone_size: NA; cdr3_nt: TGCAGCGTCGCTCGTCAGGGAAGTGGGACTGAAGCTTTCTTT; cdr3_aa: CSVARQGSGTEAFF
d_call: TRBD2; cdr3_length: 17; v_call: TRBV4-3; j_call: TRBJ2-3; clone_size: NA; cdr3_nt: TGCGCCAGCAGCCAAGATGGACGGGGGGGGGGCACGTCTCCGCAGTATTTT; cdr3_aa: CASSQDGRGGGTSPQYF
d_call: NA; cdr3_length: 18; v_call: TRBV15; j_call: TRBJ1-3; clone_size: many; cdr3_nt: TGTGCCACCAGCAAATATCCTGGGGGCCGCTCTTCTACGGACACCATATATTTT; cdr3_aa: CATSKYPGGRSSTDTIYF
d_call: TRBD1; cdr3_length: 15; v_call: TRBV9; j_call: TRBJ2-1; clone_size: many; cdr3_nt: TGTGCCAGCAGCGTAGGGTCAGGGGGCCACAATGAGCAGTTCTTC; cdr3_aa: CASSVGSGGHNEQFF
d_call: TRBD2; cdr3_length: 18; v_call: TRBV20-1; j_call: TRBJ2-5; clone_size: many; cdr3_nt: TGCAGTGCTAGAGAAGGTTTAGCGGGAGGGCCTGGACAAGAGACCCAGTACTTC; cdr3_aa: CSAREGLAGGPGQETQYF
d_call: NA; cdr3_length: 13; v_call: TRBV29-1; j_call: TRBJ2-6; clone_size: many; cdr3_nt: TGCAGCGTTACAAGCTCTGGGGCCAACGTCCTGACTTTC; cdr3_aa: CSVTSSGANVLTF
d_call: NA; cdr3_length: 15; v_call: TRBV7-9; j_call: TRBJ2-3; clone_size: few; cdr3_nt: TGTGCCAGCAGCTTAGCGAGGACACGCACAGATACGCAGTATTTT; cdr3_aa: CASSLARTRTDTQYF
d_call: NA; cdr3_length: 14; v_call: TRBV20-1; j_call: TRBJ2-7; clone_size: many; cdr3_nt: TGCAGTGCTAGAGATTCGGTTAGCTCCTACGAGCAGTACTTC; cdr3_aa: CSARDSVSSYEQYF
d_call: NA; cdr3_length: 13; v_call: TRBV5-1; j_call: TRBJ1-1; clone_size: few; cdr3_nt: TGCGCCAGCAGCTCGGGGGGCGTAACTGAAGCTTTCTTT; cdr3_aa: CASSSGGVTEAFF
d_call: NA; cdr3_length: 14; v_call: TRBV7-2; j_call: TRBJ2-7; clone_size: few; cdr3_nt: TGTGCCAGCAGCTTAGTGCGCTATGCCTACGAGCAGTACTTC; cdr3_aa: CASSLVRYAYEQYF
d_call: NA; cdr3_length: 13; v_call: TRBV20-1; j_call: TRBJ1-1; clone_size: many; cdr3_nt: TGCAGTGCGCCGTCCGAAACGGACACTGAAGCTTTCTTT; cdr3_aa: CSAPSETDTEAFF
d_call: NA; cdr3_length: 14; v_call: TRBV7-9; j_call: TRBJ1-5; clone_size: NA; cdr3_nt: TGTGCCAGCAGCCCACTCAGGACGGATCAACCCCAGCATTTT; cdr3_aa: CASSPLRTDQPQHF
d_call: NA; cdr3_length: 17; v_call: TRBV6-5; j_call: TRBJ1-6; clone_size: few; cdr3_nt: TGTGCCAGCAGTCCTCACGGGGGGGGCTTCCCCAATTCACCCCTCCACTTT; cdr3_aa: CASSPHGGGFPNSPLHF
d_call: NA; cdr3_length: 13; v_call: TRBV27; j_call: TRBJ1-1; clone_size: NA; cdr3_nt: TGTGCCAGCAGCTGGGCAGGGGCCACTGAAGCTTTCTTT; cdr3_aa: CASSWAGATEAFF
d_call: NA; cdr3_length: 17; v_call: TRBV25-1; j_call: TRBJ1-1; clone_size: NA; cdr3_nt: TGTGCCAGCAGTGCGGGGAATCGAGGGGTGATGAACACTGAAGCTTTCTTT; cdr3_aa: CASSAGNRGVMNTEAFF
d_call: TRBD1; cdr3_length: 14; v_call: TRBV7-6; j_call: TRBJ1-6; clone_size: many; cdr3_nt: TGTGCCAGCAGCGTGACAGGGGCCTATTCACCCCTCCACTTT; cdr3_aa: CASSVTGAYSPLHF
d_call: NA; cdr3_length: 12; v_call: TRBV13; j_call: TRBJ1-1; clone_size: many; cdr3_nt: TGTGCCAGCAGTTTAACCGGGACTGAAGCTTTCTTT; cdr3_aa: CASSLTGTEAFF
d_call: NA; cdr3_length: 16; v_call: TRBV4-2; j_call: TRBJ1-5; clone_size: few; cdr3_nt: TGTGCCAGCAGCCAAGAAAAAAGAGTGACCAATCAGCCCCAGCATTTT; cdr3_aa: CASSQEKRVTNQPQHF
d_call: TRBD1; cdr3_length: 16; v_call: TRBV4-1; j_call: TRBJ2-7; clone_size: NA; cdr3_nt: TGCGCCAGCAGCCAAGATTACAGGGGATGGATCTACGAGCAGTACTTC; cdr3_aa: CASSQDYRGWIYEQYF
d_call: NA; cdr3_length: 10; v_call: TRBV2; j_call: TRBJ2-1; clone_size: NA; cdr3_nt: TGTGCCAGCCTCATCAGGGAGCAGTTCTTC; cdr3_aa: CASLIREQFF
d_call: NA; cdr3_length: 14; v_call: TRBV5-1; j_call: TRBJ1-5; clone_size: many; cdr3_nt: TGCGCCAGCAGACTGGACAGCTTCAATCAGCCCCAGCATTTT; cdr3_aa: CASRLDSFNQPQHF
d_call: TRBD1; cdr3_length: 13; v_call: TRBV27; j_call: TRBJ1-4; clone_size: many; cdr3_nt: TGTGCCAGCTCCGGGACAGGGATTGAAAAACTGTTTTTT; cdr3_aa: CASSGTGIEKLFF
d_call: NA; cdr3_length: 17; v_call: TRBV18; j_call: TRBJ1-1; clone_size: NA; cdr3_nt: TGTGCCAGCTCACCACCGGGGGGTCTCCGAACGAACACTGAAGCTTTCTTT; cdr3_aa: CASSPPGGLRTNTEAFF
d_call: TRBD1; cdr3_length: 14; v_call: TRBV5-1; j_call: TRBJ2-7; clone_size: many; cdr3_nt: TGCGCCAGCAGCTTGGCCGGACAGGCCTACGAGCAGTACTTC; cdr3_aa: CASSLAGQAYEQYF
d_call: NA; cdr3_length: 14; v_call: TRBV5-5; j_call: TRBJ2-1; clone_size: many; cdr3_nt: TGTGCCAGCAGCTCCTCGCGGGTTGGCAATGAGCAGTTCTTC; cdr3_aa: CASSSSRVGNEQFF
d_call: TRBD2; cdr3_length: 13; v_call: TRBV29-1; j_call: TRBJ2-5; clone_size: few; cdr3_nt: TGCAGCTCCTTGAGCGGGACCCAAGAGACCCAGTACTTC; cdr3_aa: CSSLSGTQETQYF
d_call: TRBD2; cdr3_length: 15; v_call: TRBV13; j_call: TRBJ2-1; clone_size: many; cdr3_nt: TGTGCCAGCAGTCCGGGACTAGCGGGAGCAAATGAGCAGTTCTTC; cdr3_aa: CASSPGLAGANEQFF
d_call: NA; cdr3_length: 13; v_call: TRBV12-3/TRBV12-4; j_call: TRBJ2-1; clone_size: NA; cdr3_nt: TGTGCCAGCCTCTTATTCCGGGACAATGAGCAGTTCTTC; cdr3_aa: CASLLFRDNEQFF
d_call: NA; cdr3_length: 14; v_call: TRBV11-2; j_call: TRBJ2-4; clone_size: many; cdr3_nt: TGTGCCAGCAGCTTGGCCCTAGCCAAAAACATTCAGTACTTC; cdr3_aa: CASSLALAKNIQYF
d_call: NA; cdr3_length: 14; v_call: TRBV5-4; j_call: TRBJ2-3; clone_size: NA; cdr3_nt: TGTGCCAGCAGCTTGAGCGGAGGCACAGATACGCAGTATTTT; cdr3_aa: CASSLSGGTDTQYF
d_call: NA; cdr3_length: 14; v_call: TRBV7-9; j_call: TRBJ2-7; clone_size: NA; cdr3_nt: TGTGCCAGCAGCTTAGTGGAGGGTACGAACGAGCAGTACTTC; cdr3_aa: CASSLVEGTNEQYF
d_call: TRBD1; cdr3_length: 14; v_call: TRBV12-3/TRBV12-4; j_call: TRBJ1-6; clone_size: NA; cdr3_nt: TGTGCCAGCAGTTTGGGACAGGGGTCCTCACCCCTCCACTTT; cdr3_aa: CASSLGQGSSPLHF
d_call: NA; cdr3_length: 13; v_call: TRBV2; j_call: TRBJ1-6; clone_size: few; cdr3_nt: TGTGCCAGCACCCGGGACAATTATTCACCCCTCCACTTT; cdr3_aa: CASTRDNYSPLHF
d_call: TRBD2; cdr3_length: 15; v_call: TRBV19; j_call: TRBJ2-1; clone_size: NA; cdr3_nt: TGTGCCAGTAGTATATGGAGCGGGAGGCCCCATGAGCAGTTCTTC; cdr3_aa: CASSIWSGRPHEQFF
d_call: NA; cdr3_length: 15; v_call: TRBV7-9; j_call: TRBJ1-4; clone_size: NA; cdr3_nt: TGTGCCAGCAGTTCCCCGGGGATTACTAATGAAAAACTGTTTTTT; cdr3_aa: CASSSPGITNEKLFF
d_call: TRBD1; cdr3_length: 16; v_call: TRBV7-9; j_call: TRBJ1-5; clone_size: few; cdr3_nt: TGTGCCAGCAGCCCGTCCGGAACAGGGGGAATTCAGCCCCAGCATTTT; cdr3_aa: CASSPSGTGGIQPQHF
d_call: NA; cdr3_length: 14; v_call: TRBV27; j_call: TRBJ1-2; clone_size: NA; cdr3_nt: TGTGCCAGCAGTTTAGGGGGGGGCTACTATGGCTACACCTTC; cdr3_aa: CASSLGGGYYGYTF
d_call: TRBD1; cdr3_length: 18; v_call: TRBV5-4; j_call: TRBJ2-1; clone_size: NA; cdr3_nt: TGTGCCAGCAGCTTCTACTTTTCCGGGACAGGGGGCCGAGATGAGCAGTTCTTC; cdr3_aa: CASSFYFSGTGGRDEQFF
d_call: NA; cdr3_length: 15; v_call: TRBV6-4; j_call: TRBJ2-1; clone_size: many; cdr3_nt: TGTGCCAGCAGTGACTTCAGGGGTGGTGTGAATGAGCAGTTCTTC; cdr3_aa: CASSDFRGGVNEQFF
d_call: NA; cdr3_length: 15; v_call: TRBV7-2; j_call: TRBJ2-3; clone_size: few; cdr3_nt: TGTGCCAGCACCCGATACGCCGGGGCTTCAAATACGCAGTATTTT; cdr3_aa: CASTRYAGASNTQYF
d_call: NA; cdr3_length: 13; v_call: TRBV18; j_call: TRBJ1-1; clone_size: medium-sized; cdr3_nt: TGCGCCAGCAGCCCTGGACTGAACACTGAAGCTTTCTTT; cdr3_aa: CASSPGLNTEAFF
d_call: NA; cdr3_length: 16; v_call: TRBV20-1; j_call: TRBJ2-1; clone_size: few; cdr3_nt: TGCAGTGCTAGCCGTGACACGAGGACCACCTACAATGAGCAGTTCTTC; cdr3_aa: CSASRDTRTTYNEQFF
d_call: NA; cdr3_length: 14; v_call: TRBV10-3; j_call: TRBJ2-2; clone_size: few; cdr3_nt: TGTGCCATCAGTGAGTATCGGAACACCGGGGAGCTGTTTTTT; cdr3_aa: CAISEYRNTGELFF